The sequence of this T cell receptor beta chain was determined in a study of HIV-infected patients and healthy controls. Notes on the study in general: CMV-associated CDR3s mostly grew nonsignificantly during therapy, while HIV-associated CDR3s declined significantly. Unequal distinct sequence numbers between patients and controls complicated comparisons.

Alpha and beta constant-region primers primed reverse transcription of about 470 ng RNA. Separate chain-specific third strand synthesis with multiplexing indices produced the alpha and beta libraries. A 5' RACE adapter with a random hexamer and the SP2 primer site was joined to cDNA. An approximately 23-cycle PCR with P5s and P7 primers followed a short adapter-adding first PCR. TCRdb used MiXCR to reprocess the 5' RACE reads, holding one entry per CDR3 protein. The sample yields approximately 7,600 distinct CDR3 sequences, 10% seen once. All unsorted peripheral T cells were captured because whole blood was used without fractionation. This clonotype is termed medium-sized (0.01 to 0.1%). Antigen specificity is unknown. CDR3 length: 16 residues. Germline-derived CDR1 and CDR2 are SEHNR and FQNEAQ (reference sequence). Trimming stripped 5 bases from V and 0 bases from J, with 17 bases between.

Specimen: blood, collected before antiretroviral therapy. This clonotype was sampled from an adult with HIV infection. V is TRBV7-9 and J is TRBJ2-7; weak D call: TRBD1 (6 bases). The CDR3 loop reads CASSPLPGQSSYEQYF. The CDR3 DNA follows: TGTGCCAGCAGCCCCCTCCCGGGACAAAGCTCCTACGAGCAGTACTTC.